This T cell receptor beta chain was sequenced during a study of control samples from healthy donors and cancer patients. TCRdb keeps only in-frame clones here, not all; method: immunoSEQ multiplex PCR. The sample has some 70,000 clones; under 85% are singletons. The CDR3 loop spans 16 amino acids. Per the germline V gene, CDR1 is SGHTA and CDR2 is FQGNSA. Trimming removed 3 bases from V and 6 bases from J; junction bases left unmatched: 3. The source is a man between 60 and 70 years old in good health. The chain carries TRBV7-2 and TRBJ2-1; the match to TRBD2 covers 15 bases. The sample was blood. DNA of the CDR3: TGTGCCAGCAGCTTTGGACTAGCGGGAGGGCTCAATGAGCAGTTCTTC. Protein: CASSFGLAGGLNEQFF. Full variable domain (remainder filled in from reference TRBV7-2 and TRBJ2-1): GAGVSQSPSNKVTEKGKDVELRCDPISGHTALYWYRQSLGQGLEFLIYFQGNSAPDKSGLPSDRFSAERTGGSVSTLTIQRTQQEDSAVYLCASSFGLAGGLNEQFFGPGTRLTVL.